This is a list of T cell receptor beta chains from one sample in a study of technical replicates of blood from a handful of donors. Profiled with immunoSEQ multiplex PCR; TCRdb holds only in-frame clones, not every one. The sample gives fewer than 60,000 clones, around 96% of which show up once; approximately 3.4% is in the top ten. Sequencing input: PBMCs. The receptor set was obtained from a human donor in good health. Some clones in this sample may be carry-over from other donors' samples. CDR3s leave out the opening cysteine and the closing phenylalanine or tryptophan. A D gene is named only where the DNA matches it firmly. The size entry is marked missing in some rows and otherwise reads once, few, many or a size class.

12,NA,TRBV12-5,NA,ASGWRGGGQPQH
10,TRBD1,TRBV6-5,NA,ASSYSGQEVY
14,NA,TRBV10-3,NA,AISELAKQGWETQY
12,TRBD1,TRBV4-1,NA,ASSQGTGLQPQH
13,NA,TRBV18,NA,ASSPAEGSNQPQH
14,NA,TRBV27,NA,ASSSPPRFRDNEQF
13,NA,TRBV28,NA,ASSLRQTSGGELF
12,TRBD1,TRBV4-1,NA,ASSQVGTGTEAF
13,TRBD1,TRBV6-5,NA,ASRQHGQGFYEQY
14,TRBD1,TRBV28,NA,ASSLAGTGSNYGYT
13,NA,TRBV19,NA,ASLPLGGLRNEQF
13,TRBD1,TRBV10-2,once,ASSEPGGIFDEQY
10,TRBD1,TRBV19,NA,ASSDRDEKLF
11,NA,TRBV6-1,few,ASSQGLNTEAF
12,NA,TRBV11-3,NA,ASSPKSGTGELF
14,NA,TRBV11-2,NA,ASRRPFSGVNSPLH
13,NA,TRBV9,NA,ASSSRSYPSYGYT
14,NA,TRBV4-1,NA,ASSQKTGRNTGELF
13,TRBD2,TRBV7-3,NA,ASSPASGSWDEQF
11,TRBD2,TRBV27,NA,ASRAGNTGELF
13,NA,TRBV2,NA,ASSAFPGQVYGYT
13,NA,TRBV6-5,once,ASSYFAGNYNEQF
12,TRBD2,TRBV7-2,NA,ASGLAGPYNEQF
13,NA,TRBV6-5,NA,ASSYTLASSYEQY
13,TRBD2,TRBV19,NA,ASMLSAGGHYEQY
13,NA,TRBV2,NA,ASSEAQGANQPQH
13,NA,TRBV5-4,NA,ASSFVGGRNNEQF
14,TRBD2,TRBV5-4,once,ASSRSGGSSYNEQF
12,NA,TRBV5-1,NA,ASSLTGWNEKLF
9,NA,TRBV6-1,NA,ASSESPRAF
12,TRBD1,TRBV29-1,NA,SVSRGTGGNEQF
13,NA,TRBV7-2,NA,ASSPIQVGGREQY
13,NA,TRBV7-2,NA,ASSLEKDSMYEQY
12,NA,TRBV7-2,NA,ASSSRTDASPLH
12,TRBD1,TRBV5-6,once,ASSLPGGNYGYT
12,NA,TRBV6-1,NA,ASSAIYGNTEAF
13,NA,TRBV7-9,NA,ASSPSQVRYVEQF
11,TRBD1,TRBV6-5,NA,ASTGGATNEQF